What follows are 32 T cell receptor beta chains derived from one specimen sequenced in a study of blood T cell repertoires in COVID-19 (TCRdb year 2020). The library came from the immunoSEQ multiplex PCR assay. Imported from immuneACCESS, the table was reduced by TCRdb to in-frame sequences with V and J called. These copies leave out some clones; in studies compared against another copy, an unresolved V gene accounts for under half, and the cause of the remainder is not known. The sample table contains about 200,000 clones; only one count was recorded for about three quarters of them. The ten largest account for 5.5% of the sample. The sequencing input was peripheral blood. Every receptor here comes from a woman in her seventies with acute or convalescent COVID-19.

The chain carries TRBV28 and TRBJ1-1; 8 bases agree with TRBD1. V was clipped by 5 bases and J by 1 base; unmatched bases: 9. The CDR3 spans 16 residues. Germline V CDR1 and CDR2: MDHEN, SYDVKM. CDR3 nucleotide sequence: TGTGCCAGCAGTCAGGGGGCGACTGGGGAGAACACTGAAGCTTTCTTT. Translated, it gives CASSQGATGENTEAFF.

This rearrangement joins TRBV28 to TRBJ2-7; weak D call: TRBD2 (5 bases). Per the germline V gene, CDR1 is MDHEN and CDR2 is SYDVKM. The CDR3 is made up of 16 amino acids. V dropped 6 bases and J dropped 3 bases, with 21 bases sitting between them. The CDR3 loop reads CASRPSKIAYVYEQYF. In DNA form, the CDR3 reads TGTGCCAGCAGGCCTTCCAAAATAGCGTATGTCTACGAGCAGTACTTC.

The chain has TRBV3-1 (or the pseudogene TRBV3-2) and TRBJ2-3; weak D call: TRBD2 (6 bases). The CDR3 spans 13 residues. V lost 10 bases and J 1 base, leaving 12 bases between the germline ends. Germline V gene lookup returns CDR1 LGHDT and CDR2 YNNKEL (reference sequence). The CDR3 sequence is CATRPGGTDTQYF. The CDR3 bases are TGTGCCACCCGACCGGGAGGCACAGATACGCAGTATTTT.

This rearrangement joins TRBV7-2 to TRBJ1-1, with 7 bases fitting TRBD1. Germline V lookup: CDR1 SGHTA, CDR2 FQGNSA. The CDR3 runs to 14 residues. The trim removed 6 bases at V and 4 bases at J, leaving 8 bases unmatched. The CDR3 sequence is CASRVTGTVTEAFF. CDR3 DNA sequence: TGTGCCAGCAGGGTTACCGGGACAGTCACTGAAGCTTTCTTT.

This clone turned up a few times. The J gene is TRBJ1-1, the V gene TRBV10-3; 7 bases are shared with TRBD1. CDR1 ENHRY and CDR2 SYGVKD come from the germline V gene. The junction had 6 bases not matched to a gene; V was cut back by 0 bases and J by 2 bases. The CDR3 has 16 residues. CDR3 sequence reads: CAISESGAGGNTEAFF. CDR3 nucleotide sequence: TGTGCCATCAGTGAGTCTGGGGCAGGGGGAAACACTGAAGCTTTCTTT.

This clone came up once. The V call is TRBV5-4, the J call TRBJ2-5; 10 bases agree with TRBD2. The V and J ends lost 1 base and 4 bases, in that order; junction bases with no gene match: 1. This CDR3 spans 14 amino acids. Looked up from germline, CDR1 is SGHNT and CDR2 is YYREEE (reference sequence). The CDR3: CASSLRTSGETQYF. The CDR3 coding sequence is TGTGCCAGCAGCTTGAGGACTAGCGGAGAGACCCAGTACTTC.

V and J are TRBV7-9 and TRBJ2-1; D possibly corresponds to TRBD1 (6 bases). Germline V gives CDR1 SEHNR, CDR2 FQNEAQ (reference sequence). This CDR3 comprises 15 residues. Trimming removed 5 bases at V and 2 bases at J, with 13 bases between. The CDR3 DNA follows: TGTGCCAGCAGCATTACAGGGTTAGCCTACAATGAGCAGTTCTTC. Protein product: CASSITGLAYNEQFF.

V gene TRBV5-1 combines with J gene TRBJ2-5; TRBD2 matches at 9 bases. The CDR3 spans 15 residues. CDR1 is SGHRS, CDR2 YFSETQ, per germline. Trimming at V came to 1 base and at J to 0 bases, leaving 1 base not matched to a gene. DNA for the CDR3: TGCGCCAGCAGCTTGCCTAGCGGGAACCAAGAGACCCAGTACTTC. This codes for CASSLPSGNQETQYF.

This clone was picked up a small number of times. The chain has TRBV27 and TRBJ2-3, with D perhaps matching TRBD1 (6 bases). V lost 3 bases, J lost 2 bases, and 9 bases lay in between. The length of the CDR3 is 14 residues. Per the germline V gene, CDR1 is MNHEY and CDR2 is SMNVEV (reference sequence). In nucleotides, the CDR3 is TGTGCCAGCAGTTTTCGGGACAACACAGATACGCAGTATTTT. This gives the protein CASSFRDNTDTQYF.

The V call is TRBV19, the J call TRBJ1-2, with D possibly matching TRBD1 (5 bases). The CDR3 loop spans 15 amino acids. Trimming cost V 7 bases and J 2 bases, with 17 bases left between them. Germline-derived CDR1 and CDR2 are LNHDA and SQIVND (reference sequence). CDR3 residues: CASNMGLSINYGYTF. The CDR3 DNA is TGTGCCAGTAATATGGGGCTAAGCATCAACTATGGCTACACCTTC.

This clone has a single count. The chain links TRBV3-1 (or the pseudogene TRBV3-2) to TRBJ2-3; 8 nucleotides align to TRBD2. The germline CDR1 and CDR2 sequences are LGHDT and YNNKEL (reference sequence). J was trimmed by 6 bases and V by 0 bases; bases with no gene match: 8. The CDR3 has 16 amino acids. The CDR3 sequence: CASSQDRAGGFDTQYF. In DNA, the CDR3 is TGTGCCAGCAGCCAAGATAGGGCGGGAGGCTTTGATACGCAGTATTTT.

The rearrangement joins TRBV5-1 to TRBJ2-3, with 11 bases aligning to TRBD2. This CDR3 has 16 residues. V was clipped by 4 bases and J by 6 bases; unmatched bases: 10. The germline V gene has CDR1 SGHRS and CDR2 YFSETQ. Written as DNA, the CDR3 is TGCGCCAGCAGCCCGGTTTTTAGCGGGAGGGGCGATACGCAGTATTTT. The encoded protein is CASSPVFSGRGDTQYF.

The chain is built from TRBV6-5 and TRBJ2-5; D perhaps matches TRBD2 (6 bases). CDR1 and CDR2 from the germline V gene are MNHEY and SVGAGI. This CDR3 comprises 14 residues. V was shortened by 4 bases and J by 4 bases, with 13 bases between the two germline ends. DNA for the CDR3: TGTGCCAGCAGTTCCCTACGGGGGAGAGAGACCCAGTACTTC. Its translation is CASSSLRGRETQYF.

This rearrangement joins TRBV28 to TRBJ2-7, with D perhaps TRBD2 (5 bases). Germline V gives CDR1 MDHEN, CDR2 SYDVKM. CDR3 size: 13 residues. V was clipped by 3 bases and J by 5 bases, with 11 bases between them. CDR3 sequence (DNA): TGTGCCAGCAGTTTGAGCGGTAGGAACGAGCAGTACTTC. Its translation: CASSLSGRNEQYF.

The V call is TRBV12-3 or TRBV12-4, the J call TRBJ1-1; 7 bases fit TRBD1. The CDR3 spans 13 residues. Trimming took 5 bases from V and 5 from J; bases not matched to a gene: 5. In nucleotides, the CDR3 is TGTGCCAGCAGTCTAGGCAGGGGGACTGAAGCTTTCTTT. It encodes CASSLGRGTEAFF.

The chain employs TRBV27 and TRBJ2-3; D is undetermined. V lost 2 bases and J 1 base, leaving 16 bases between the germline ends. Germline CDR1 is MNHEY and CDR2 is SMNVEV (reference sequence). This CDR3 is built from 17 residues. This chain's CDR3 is CASSLATPTWGTDTQYF. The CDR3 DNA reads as TGTGCCAGCAGTTTAGCGACACCGACCTGGGGCACAGATACGCAGTATTTT.

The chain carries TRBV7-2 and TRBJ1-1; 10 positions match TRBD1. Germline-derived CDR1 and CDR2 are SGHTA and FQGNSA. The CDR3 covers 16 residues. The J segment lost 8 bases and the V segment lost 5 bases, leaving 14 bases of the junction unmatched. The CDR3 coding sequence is TGTGCCAGCAGCCTCCCTCGGACAGGGGGAAGGGCGGAAGCTTTCTTT. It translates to CASSLPRTGGRAEAFF.

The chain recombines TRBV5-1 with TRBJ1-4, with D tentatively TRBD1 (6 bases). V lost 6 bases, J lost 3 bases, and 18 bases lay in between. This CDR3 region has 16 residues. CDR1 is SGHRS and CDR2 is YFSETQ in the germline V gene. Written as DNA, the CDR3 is TGCGCCAGCAATGAGGGCAGGGGTACACCTAATGAAAAACTGTTTTTT. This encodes CASNEGRGTPNEKLFF.

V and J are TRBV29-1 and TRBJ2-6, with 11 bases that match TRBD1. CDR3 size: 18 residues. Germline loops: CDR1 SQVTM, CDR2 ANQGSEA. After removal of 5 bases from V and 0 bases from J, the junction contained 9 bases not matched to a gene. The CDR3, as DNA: TGCAGCGTTCGGTCTGTAGGGACAGGGGGCTCTGGGGCCAACGTCCTGACTTTC. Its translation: CSVRSVGTGGSGANVLTF.

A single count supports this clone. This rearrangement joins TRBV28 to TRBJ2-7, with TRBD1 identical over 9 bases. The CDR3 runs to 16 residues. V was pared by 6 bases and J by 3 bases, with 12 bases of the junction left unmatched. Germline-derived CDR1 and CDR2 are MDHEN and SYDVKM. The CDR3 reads CASSRTGAQGNYEQYF. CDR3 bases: TGTGCCAGCAGCCGGACAGGGGCCCAGGGGAACTACGAGCAGTACTTC.

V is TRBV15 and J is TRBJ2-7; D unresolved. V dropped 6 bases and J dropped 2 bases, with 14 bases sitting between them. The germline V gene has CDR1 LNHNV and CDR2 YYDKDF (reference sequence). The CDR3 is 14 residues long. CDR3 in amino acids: CATSYIPEAYEQYF. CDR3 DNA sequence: TGTGCCACCAGTTACATTCCCGAGGCCTACGAGCAGTACTTC.

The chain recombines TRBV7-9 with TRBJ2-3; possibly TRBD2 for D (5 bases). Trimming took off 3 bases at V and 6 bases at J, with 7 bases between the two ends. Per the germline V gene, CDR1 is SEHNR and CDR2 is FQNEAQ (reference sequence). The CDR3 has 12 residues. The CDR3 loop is CASSFGGDTQYF. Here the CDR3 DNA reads TGTGCCAGCAGCTTCGGCGGGGATACGCAGTATTTT.

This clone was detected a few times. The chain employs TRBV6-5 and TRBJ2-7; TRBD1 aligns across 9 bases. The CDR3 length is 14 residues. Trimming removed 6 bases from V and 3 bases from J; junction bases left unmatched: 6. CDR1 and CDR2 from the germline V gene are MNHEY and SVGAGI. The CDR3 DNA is TGTGCCAGCAGCTTGACAGGGGGACTCTACGAGCAGTACTTC. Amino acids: CASSLTGGLYEQYF.

CDR3 sequence (DNA): TGTGCCAGCTCACCACCGACGACAGGGGATCCCAAGCAGTACTTC. Protein product: CASSPPTTGDPKQYF. The chain combines TRBV18 with TRBJ2-7; 8 bases fit TRBD1. This CDR3 spans 15 amino acids. In germline, CDR1 is KGHSH, CDR2 LQKENI. After removal of 0 bases from V and 8 bases from J, the junction contained 9 bases not matched to a gene.

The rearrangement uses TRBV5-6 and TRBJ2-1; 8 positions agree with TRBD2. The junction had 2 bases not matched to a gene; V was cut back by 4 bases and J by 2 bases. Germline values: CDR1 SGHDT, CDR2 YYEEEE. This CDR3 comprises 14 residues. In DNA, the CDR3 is TGTGCCAGCAGCGATAGCGGGGCCTACAATGAGCAGTTCTTC. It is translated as CASSDSGAYNEQFF.

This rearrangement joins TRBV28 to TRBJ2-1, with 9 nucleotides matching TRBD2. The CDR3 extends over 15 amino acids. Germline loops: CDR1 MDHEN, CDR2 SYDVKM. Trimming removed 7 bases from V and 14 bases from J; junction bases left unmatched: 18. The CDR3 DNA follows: TGTGCCAGCACCTCTCTGCCAAAGCGGGAGGCAGATGAGTTCTTC. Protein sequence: CASTSLPKREADEFF.

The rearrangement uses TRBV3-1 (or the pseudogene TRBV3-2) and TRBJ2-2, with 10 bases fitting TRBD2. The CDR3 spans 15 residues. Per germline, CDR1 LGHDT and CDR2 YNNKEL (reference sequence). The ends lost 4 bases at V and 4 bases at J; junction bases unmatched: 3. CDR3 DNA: TGTGCCAGCAGCCTATGGACTAGCGGCACCGGGGAGCTGTTTTTT. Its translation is CASSLWTSGTGELFF.

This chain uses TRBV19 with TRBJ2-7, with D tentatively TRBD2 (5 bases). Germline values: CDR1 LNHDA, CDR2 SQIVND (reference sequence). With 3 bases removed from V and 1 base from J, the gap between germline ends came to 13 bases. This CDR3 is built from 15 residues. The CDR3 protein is CASSIVIRGSYEQYF. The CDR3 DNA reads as TGTGCCAGTAGTATCGTCATCCGCGGGTCCTACGAGCAGTACTTC.

The CDR3 DNA follows: TGTGCCAGCAGCCCCCCCCTGGGGACTAGCGGGCCCAGCTCCTACAATGAGCAGTTCTTC. Translating it yields CASSPPLGTSGPSSYNEQFF. The rearrangement links TRBV14 to TRBJ2-1, with 12 bases fitting TRBD2. Germline V gives CDR1 SGHDN, CDR2 FVKESK. CDR3 length: 20 amino acids. After removal of 4 bases from V and 0 bases from J, the junction contained 13 bases not matched to a gene.

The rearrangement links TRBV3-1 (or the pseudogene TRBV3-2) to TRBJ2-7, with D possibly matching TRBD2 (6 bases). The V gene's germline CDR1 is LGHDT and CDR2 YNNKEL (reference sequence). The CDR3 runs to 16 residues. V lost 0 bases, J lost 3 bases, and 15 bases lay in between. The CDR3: CASSQDYGSGFYEQYF. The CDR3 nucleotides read TGTGCCAGCAGCCAAGACTACGGGAGTGGGTTCTACGAGCAGTACTTC.

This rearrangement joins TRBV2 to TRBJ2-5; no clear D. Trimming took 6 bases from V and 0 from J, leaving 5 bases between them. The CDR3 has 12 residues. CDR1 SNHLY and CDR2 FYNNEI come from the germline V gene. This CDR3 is CASRDNQETQYF. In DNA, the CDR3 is TGTGCCAGCAGAGACAACCAAGAGACCCAGTACTTC.

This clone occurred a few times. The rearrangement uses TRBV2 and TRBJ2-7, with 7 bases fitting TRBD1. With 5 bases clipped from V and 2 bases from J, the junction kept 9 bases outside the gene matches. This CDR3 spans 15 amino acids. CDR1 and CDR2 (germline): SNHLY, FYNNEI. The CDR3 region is CASSLGYRGTYEQYF. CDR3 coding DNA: TGTGCCAGCAGTTTAGGGTACAGGGGAACCTACGAGCAGTACTTC. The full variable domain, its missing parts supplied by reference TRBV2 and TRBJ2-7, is EPEVTQTPSHQVTQMGQEVILRCVPISNHLYFYWYRQILGQKVEFLVSFYNNEISEKSEIFDDQFSVERPDGSNFTLKIRSTKLEDSAMYFCASSLGYRGTYEQYFGPGTRLTVT.